This TCR beta chain was sequenced during a study of blood T cell repertoires in COVID-19. The wider study: T cells, B-cell-depleted T cells, or PBMCs provided the cDNA or gDNA that served as material.

Clones were sequenced by immunoSEQ multiplex PCR, and TCRdb holds only the in-frame ones, with some missing. The sample includes more than 300,000 clones, more than 85% of them seen just once. The sequence derives from a woman in her 30s who had been exposed to COVID-19. The source material was PBMCs or T cells enriched from blood (not recorded which).

CDR3 region: CSVASSGGFYNEQFF. The CDR3 DNA is TGCAGCGTTGCCTCTAGCGGGGGGTTCTACAATGAGCAGTTCTTC. This chain joins TRBV29-1 and TRBJ2-1, with 11 nucleotides matching TRBD2. The V segment lost 4 bases and the J segment 3 bases; nucleotides outside the gene matches: 5. The length of the CDR3 is 15 residues. Germline V gene data show CDR1 as SQVTM and CDR2 as ANQGSEA.